This T cell receptor (beta chain) was sequenced during a study of blood T cell repertoires in COVID-19. Overall study context: Both acute and convalescent COVID-19 samples were obtained from the United States, Italy and Spain. T cells, B-cell-depleted T cells, or PBMCs supplied cDNA or gDNA.

Original handling: For nucleated cells, counts were estimated from reference gene primer amplification. TCRdb's copy holds only in-frame clones and misses some; the assay was immunoSEQ multiplex PCR. From that table come the V and J calls and clone size; the DNA was used to work out D and trimming. Found here are over 200,000 clones, about 83% of them singletons; the top ten hold roughly 1.3%. CDR3 length equals 13 residues. V lost 4 bases to trimming and J lost 4 bases, with 13 bases between them. Germline V gene data show CDR1 as SQVTM and CDR2 as ANQGSEA. During active infection, Seattle patients enrolled and were then monitored through disease.

The chain is built from TRBV29-1 and TRBJ1-1, with D perhaps matching TRBD1 (5 bases). Specimen: peripheral blood. The TCR was taken from a woman in her twenties or thirties with COVID-19, enrolled during active disease. The CDR3 DNA follows: TGCAGCGTTGTTCGGGGGGTAGGCACTGAAGCTTTCTTT. Translation: CSVVRGVGTEAFF.